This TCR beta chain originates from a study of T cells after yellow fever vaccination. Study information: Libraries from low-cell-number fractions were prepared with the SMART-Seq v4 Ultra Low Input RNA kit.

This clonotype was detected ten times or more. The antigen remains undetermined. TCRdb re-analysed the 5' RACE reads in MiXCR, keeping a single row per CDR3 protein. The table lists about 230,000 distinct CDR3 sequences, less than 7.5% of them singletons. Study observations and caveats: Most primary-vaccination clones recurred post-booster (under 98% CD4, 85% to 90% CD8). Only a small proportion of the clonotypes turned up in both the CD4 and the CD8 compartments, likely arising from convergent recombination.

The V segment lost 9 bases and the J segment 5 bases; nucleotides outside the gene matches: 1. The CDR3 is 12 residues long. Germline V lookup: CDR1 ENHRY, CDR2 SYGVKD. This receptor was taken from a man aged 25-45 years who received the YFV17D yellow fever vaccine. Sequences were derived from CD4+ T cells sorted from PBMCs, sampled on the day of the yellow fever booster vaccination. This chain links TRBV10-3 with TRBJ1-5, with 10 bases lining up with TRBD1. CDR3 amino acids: CAIGTGDQPQHF. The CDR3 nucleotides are TGTGCCATTGGGACAGGGGATCAGCCCCAGCATTTT.